The T cell receptor (beta chain) under discussion was sequenced for a study of T cells expressing NK-cell markers. Whole-study context: Sorted CD3+CD56+NKG2C+, CD3+CD56+NKG2C- and CD3+CD56-NKG2C+ T cells supplied TCR beta repertoires. Most of the eight sequenced donors were HCMV-seropositive; one was seronegative. Whole-study results and caveats: Among a few donors, these clonotypes also ranked first in the CD3+CD56-NKG2C+ fraction. In a group of 5 to 7 donors, dominant NKG2C+ clonotypes represented about 1.0-7.5% of CD8+ T cells.

On this clonotype: Its antigen is unidentified.

Germline CDR1 SGHAT, CDR2 FQNNGV. The CDR3 is 14 residues long. Using the 5' RACE reads, TCRdb records one entry per CDR3 protein without DNA. The record lists some 300,000 distinct CDR3 sequences, of which the ten most abundant hold 0.39%. The V and J genes are TRBV11-2 and TRBJ2-7; TCRdb indicates TRBD1, and absent DNA this call remains unverified. Source material: blood T cells: a sorted CD56 or NKG2C T cell subset, CD4+ or CD8+ T cells, or bulk PBMC T cells (not recorded which). The TCR was taken from a man in his late teens or twenties in good health. This CDR3 reads CASSFGTGKNEQYF.